The clone carrying this TCR beta chain was picked up one time. Looked up from germline, CDR1 is LNHDA and CDR2 is SQIVND (reference sequence). V was cut by 10 bases and J by 7 bases, with 20 bases left in between. This CDR3 region has 13 residues. Time point given: week 3, after first cycle of checkpoint inhibitor. Sampling occurred pretreatment (T0) and at week 3 (W3), after cycle one of checkpoint blockade. The data were taken from a study of blood T cell dynamics during melanoma immunotherapy. Study-wide context: Patients with metastatic melanoma got pembrolizumab or nivolumab-ipilimumab as first-line care.

A fixed 40 ng of plasma cfDNA was loaded per sample. The repertoire was sequenced with immunoSEQ multiplex PCR; TCRdb's copy has only in-frame clones and lacks some. The sample holds about 1,200 clones; 81% are singletons and the top ten take over 9.5%. The chain uses TRBV19 and TRBJ2-7; no clear D. Sequenced here: cell-free DNA from blood, sampled from a patient treated with checkpoint blockade. The TCR sequence derives from a human donor with melanoma. The CDR3 here is CATSRTGLGEQYF. In nucleotides, the CDR3 is TGTGCCACCTCCCGGACCGGGCTTGGGGAGCAGTACTTC. The complete variable domain, with remaining parts taken from reference TRBV19 and TRBJ2-7, reads DGGITQSPKYLFRKEGQNVTLSCEQNLNHDAMYWYRQDPGQGLRLIYYSQIVNDFQKGDIAEGYSVSREKKESFPLTVTSAQKNPTAFYLCATSRTGLGEQYFGPGTRLTVT.